A single sample is the source of the 32 T cell receptor beta chains below, sequenced in a study of cytomegalovirus exposure and HLA in healthy donors. The study ran its PCR with 60 Vbeta and 13 Jbeta primers. Profiled with immunoSEQ multiplex PCR; TCRdb holds only in-frame clones, not every one. Reported are approximately 200,000 clones; the ten largest clones contain approximately 0.74%. Sequencing used PBMCs. The receptors derive from a boy aged 5-17 years in good health and CMV-seronegative.

The CDR3 DNA is TGTGCCAGCAGCCCTAGCGGGGGGGCGAGGAGCTCCTACAATGAGCAGTTCTTC. Protein sequence: CASSPSGGARSSYNEQFF. The chain uses TRBV7-2 and TRBJ2-1, with 12 bases matching TRBD2. CDR1 is SGHTA, CDR2 FQGNSA, per germline. The CDR3 spans 18 residues. V lost 5 bases, J lost 0 bases, and 8 bases stayed unmatched.

The chain couples TRBV5-1 to TRBJ1-2, with TRBD1 matching 7 bases. This CDR3 spans 13 amino acids. Looked up from germline, CDR1 is SGHRS and CDR2 is YFSETQ. The trim removed 4 bases at V and 3 bases at J, leaving 3 bases unmatched. CDR3 sequence (DNA): TGCGCCAGCAGCGAAACAGGGGACTATGGCTACACCTTC. It encodes CASSETGDYGYTF.

The J gene is TRBJ1-2, the V gene TRBV4-1, with 9 bases lining up with TRBD1. V shed 3 bases and J 3 bases; nucleotides not matched to a gene: 5. Germline values: CDR1 MGHRA, CDR2 YSYEKL. The CDR3 runs 15 residues. This CDR3 is CASSHTGGRDYGYTF. CDR3 DNA: TGCGCCAGCAGCCACACAGGGGGCAGGGACTATGGCTACACCTTC.

The rearrangement joins TRBV19 to TRBJ2-7; D not certain. There are 13 residues in the CDR3. Between the trimmed V and J ends, which lost 4 bases and 3 bases, there was a span of 10 bases. Germline V gene lookup returns CDR1 LNHDA and CDR2 SQIVND (reference sequence). CDR3 DNA: TGTGCCAGTAGTACGAGCGCGGTCTACGAGCAGTACTTC. Encoded protein: CASSTSAVYEQYF.

V usage is TRBV6-5 and J usage is TRBJ1-2; 7 bases map to TRBD1. This CDR3 is 13 amino acids long. Germline values: CDR1 MNHEY, CDR2 SVGAGI. V lost 5 bases to trimming and J lost 6 bases; unmatched junction nucleotides: 6. The CDR3 here is CASSDRARNGYTF. The DNA for the CDR3 is TGTGCCAGCAGTGACAGGGCCCGGAATGGCTACACCTTC.

The genes are TRBV4-1 and TRBJ1-4, with 9 nucleotides matching TRBD1. The germline V gene has CDR1 MGHRA and CDR2 YSYEKL. V lost 6 bases and J lost 7; bases outside the gene matches: 3. CDR3 size: 13 residues. In DNA form, the CDR3 reads TGCGCCAGCAGTCTGACAGGGGGTGAAAAACTGTTTTTT. Translating gives CASSLTGGEKLFF.

J is TRBJ2-2 and V is TRBV28; D possibly corresponds to TRBD2 (7 bases). CDR1 and CDR2 (germline): MDHEN, SYDVKM. The CDR3 is 16 amino acids. Between the trimmed V and J ends, which lost 3 bases and 0 bases, there was a span of 11 bases. The CDR3: CASSLGAGANTGELFF. DNA of the CDR3: TGTGCCAGCAGTTTGGGGGCGGGGGCGAACACCGGGGAGCTGTTTTTT.

The genes are TRBV6-5 and TRBJ2-2; 8 bases match TRBD1. The CDR3 is 15 residues long. Germline V gene data show CDR1 as MNHEY and CDR2 as SVGAGI. V trimming: 5 bases; J trimming: 5 bases; junction bases outside the gene matches: 7. The CDR3 reads CASSTDRGTTGELFF. The CDR3 nucleotides read TGTGCCAGCAGTACCGACAGGGGAACTACCGGGGAGCTGTTTTTT.

The CDR3 nucleotides are TGTGCCAGTCGGAAAGGGACACAGCGTTCACCCCTCCACTTT. The encoded protein is CASRKGTQRSPLHF. V gene TRBV19 combines with J gene TRBJ1-6; weak D call: TRBD1 (6 bases). In germline, CDR1 is LNHDA, CDR2 SQIVND (reference sequence). V lost 8 bases, J lost 9 bases, and 17 bases lay in between. This CDR3 spans 14 amino acids.

The chain recombines TRBV5-1 with TRBJ1-1, with 7 bases that match TRBD1. Germline-derived CDR1 and CDR2 are SGHRS and YFSETQ. V dropped 4 bases and J dropped 1; count of bases not matched to a gene: 4. The length of the CDR3 is 14 residues. This chain's CDR3 is CASSPGQANTEAFF. CDR3 nucleotides: TGCGCCAGCAGCCCTGGACAGGCGAACACTGAAGCTTTCTTT.

The genes are TRBV27 and TRBJ1-1, with 7 positions matching TRBD1. J lost 2 bases, V lost 6 bases, and 6 bases had no gene match. Germline V gives CDR1 MNHEY, CDR2 SMNVEV (reference sequence). This CDR3 has 14 residues. The CDR3 here is CASSQRGLNTEAFF. In DNA form, the CDR3 reads TGTGCCAGCAGCCAGAGGGGGCTAAACACTGAAGCTTTCTTT.

The chain uses TRBV7-2 and TRBJ1-2; a weak D match, TRBD1 (5 bases). The CDR3 is 16 amino acids. Looked up from germline, CDR1 is SGHTA and CDR2 is FQGNSA. V lost 1 base, J lost 6 bases, and 18 bases lay in between. CDR3 in DNA: TGTGCCAGCAGCTTAGTTAGGACACCTCAGGGCCATGGCTACACCTTC. This sequence encodes CASSLVRTPQGHGYTF. Looking up the rest from reference TRBV7-2 and TRBJ1-2 gives the full variable domain: GAGVSQSPSNKVTEKGKDVELRCDPISGHTALYWYRQSLGQGLEFLIYFQGNSAPDKSGLPSDRFSAERTGGSVSTLTIQRTQQEDSAVYLCASSLVRTPQGHGYTFGSGTRLTVV.

The CDR3 region has the DNA TGTGCCACCAGCAACAGGGAATATGGCTACACCTTC. Protein product: CATSNREYGYTF. The chain has TRBV15 and TRBJ1-2; TRBD1 is a possible D gene (6 bases). Germline V CDR1 and CDR2: LNHNV, YYDKDF (reference sequence). The CDR3 contains 12 residues. Trimming pared 4 bases from V and 5 bases from J, leaving 8 bases between.

This chain connects TRBV7-2 to TRBJ2-5; 14 bases map to TRBD2. CDR1 and CDR2 from the germline V gene are SGHTA and FQGNSA. This CDR3 contains 16 residues. V gave up 4 bases and J gave up 4 bases; unmatched junction bases: 5. CDR3 loop: CASSSGLAGGIETQYF. CDR3 nucleotides: TGTGCCAGCAGCTCCGGACTAGCGGGGGGTATAGAGACCCAGTACTTC.

The rearrangement joins TRBV28 to TRBJ2-1; 7 bases are a match to TRBD1. V lost 6 bases and J lost 3; bases outside the gene matches: 8. Germline CDR1 and CDR2: MDHEN and SYDVKM. The CDR3 length is 15 residues. This CDR3 reads CASSGTELSYNEQFF. In DNA form, the CDR3 reads TGTGCCAGCAGCGGGACAGAACTAAGCTACAATGAGCAGTTCTTC.

The chain joins TRBV5-4 to TRBJ1-2, with 10 bases lining up with TRBD1. The trim removed 3 bases at V and 5 bases at J, leaving 4 bases unmatched. CDR1 is SGHNT, CDR2 YYREEE, per germline (reference sequence). This CDR3 comprises 14 residues. The CDR3 sequence is CASSSGQGGYGYTF. The CDR3 region has the DNA TGTGCCAGCAGCTCTGGACAGGGGGGGTATGGCTACACCTTC.

The genes are TRBV2 and TRBJ2-5, with TRBD1 matching 7 bases. Germline V gives CDR1 SNHLY, CDR2 FYNNEI. The V segment lost 8 bases and the J segment 2 bases; nucleotides outside the gene matches: 5. The CDR3 is 13 residues long. This chain's CDR3 is CASVGQAQETQYF. DNA for the CDR3: TGTGCCAGCGTTGGACAGGCGCAAGAGACCCAGTACTTC.

The chain employs TRBV29-1 and TRBJ1-1; D is perhaps TRBD1 (5 bases). Germline loops: CDR1 SQVTM, CDR2 ANQGSEA. Trimming pared 4 bases from V and 1 base from J, leaving 10 bases between. The CDR3 spans 13 residues. CDR3 sequence: CSVGRGRNTEAFF. The DNA for the CDR3 is TGCAGCGTTGGTAGGGGAAGGAACACTGAAGCTTTCTTT. The complete variable domain, with remaining parts taken from reference TRBV29-1 and TRBJ1-1, reads SAVISQKPSRDICQRGTSLTIQCQVDSQVTMMFWYRQQPGQSLTLIATANQGSEATYESGFVIDKFPISRPNLTFSTLTVSNMSPEDSSIYLCSVGRGRNTEAFFGQGTRLTVV.

The chain has TRBV14 and TRBJ1-2, with no clear D. Germline CDR1 reads SGHDN; CDR2 reads FVKESK. The CDR3 spans 15 residues. Trimming cost V 4 bases and J 1 base, with 13 bases left between them. The DNA for the CDR3 is TGTGCCAGCAGCCTCGCCGGGTTTATTAACTATGGCTACACCTTC. This translates into CASSLAGFINYGYTF.

Here the CDR3 reads CASSLGGRGYEQYF. DNA of the CDR3: TGTGCCAGCAGCTTGGGGGGGCGCGGGTACGAGCAGTACTTC. The V call is TRBV11-2, the J call TRBJ2-7; possible D gene TRBD2, 7 bases. There are 14 residues in the CDR3. From germline, CDR1 is SGHAT and CDR2 FQNNGV. The ends were cut back, 3 bases at V and 4 bases at J, with 13 bases in the middle.

This sequence joins TRBV4-2 and TRBJ2-7, with D perhaps TRBD1 (6 bases). Germline V lookup: CDR1 LGHNA, CDR2 YNFKEQ. Trimming cost V 3 bases and J 3 bases, with 12 bases left between them. This CDR3 spans 14 amino acids. The CDR3 DNA follows: TGTGCCAGCAGCCAGAACCGGGACAACTACGAGCAGTACTTC. Protein sequence: CASSQNRDNYEQYF.

The V call is TRBV14, the J call TRBJ2-7, with D unresolved. This CDR3 is 14 amino acids long. Deletions cut 4 bases from V and 0 bases from J, with 10 bases between. CDR1 is SGHDN and CDR2 is FVKESK in the germline V gene. DNA of the CDR3: TGTGCCAGCAGCCGGTCCTTTAGCTCCTACGAGCAGTACTTC. Translation: CASSRSFSSYEQYF.

The V and J genes are TRBV7-8 and TRBJ1-2; TRBD1 agrees at 8 bases. CDR3 size: 14 residues. From germline, CDR1 is SGHVS and CDR2 FQNEAQ. The J segment lost 7 bases and the V segment lost 5 bases, leaving 9 bases of the junction unmatched. In nucleotides, the CDR3 is TGTGCCAGCAGCCCAGCGGCCAGGGGGCCTGGCTACACCTTC. Encoded protein: CASSPAARGPGYTF.

The chain combines TRBV30 with TRBJ2-1; 10 bases map to TRBD2. J was trimmed by 12 bases and V by 0 bases; bases with no gene match: 11. The length of the CDR3 is 15 residues. Germline CDR1 GTSNPN, CDR2 SVGIG (reference sequence). CDR3 nucleotides: TGTGCCTGGAGTGTACGAGCGGGGGGGCGGATGGGGCAGTTCTTC. Protein sequence: CAWSVRAGGRMGQFF.

The chain recombines TRBV6-5 with TRBJ1-6; D not resolved. Germline V CDR1 and CDR2: MNHEY, SVGAGI. The V end was cut by 3 bases, the J end by 10 bases, with 10 bases between. This CDR3 is 13 amino acids long. The CDR3 reads CASSYQEGSPLHF. CDR3 nucleotides: TGTGCCAGCAGTTATCAAGAGGGATCACCCCTCCACTTT.

The chain has TRBV27 and TRBJ2-7; 7 bases fit TRBD1. Unmatched junction bases numbered 5, after V lost 6 bases and J lost 6 bases. This CDR3 contains 12 residues. Looked up from germline, CDR1 is MNHEY and CDR2 is SMNVEV (reference sequence). CDR3 in amino acids: CASSDRAREQYF. The CDR3 bases are TGTGCCAGCAGCGACAGGGCTCGCGAGCAGTACTTC.

The CDR3 spells CASNTRQVSSYNEQFF. CDR3 DNA: TGTGCCAGTAACACAAGACAGGTTAGCTCCTACAATGAGCAGTTCTTC. This chain joins TRBV19 and TRBJ2-1, with D perhaps TRBD1 (6 bases). CDR3 length: 16 residues. Trimming pared 7 bases from V and 0 bases from J, leaving 16 bases between. The germline CDR1 and CDR2 sequences are LNHDA and SQIVND (reference sequence). The full variable domain, rest sourced from reference TRBV19 and TRBJ2-1, is DGGITQSPKYLFRKEGQNVTLSCEQNLNHDAMYWYRQDPGQGLRLIYYSQIVNDFQKGDIAEGYSVSREKKESFPLTVTSAQKNPTAFYLCASNTRQVSSYNEQFFGPGTRLTVL.

The rearrangement joins TRBV19 to TRBJ1-6, with a possible D match to TRBD1 (5 bases). This CDR3 is built from 15 residues. The germline CDR1 and CDR2 sequences are LNHDA and SQIVND (reference sequence). The V gene lost 7 bases and the J gene lost 0 bases, with 10 bases spanning the gap. The CDR3 region has the DNA TGTGCCAGTAACCCCCAGGGCTCCTATAATTCACCCCTCCACTTT. Its translation is CASNPQGSYNSPLHF.

This sequence joins TRBV30 and TRBJ1-2, with TRBD1 matching 7 bases. V was pared by 3 bases and J by 7 bases, with 5 bases of the junction left unmatched. The germline CDR1 and CDR2 sequences are GTSNPN and SVGIG (reference sequence). The CDR3 length is 12 residues. CDR3 region: CAWSPTGPGYTF. The CDR3 nucleotides read TGTGCCTGGAGCCCGACAGGGCCTGGCTACACCTTC.

J is TRBJ1-5 and V is TRBV15; TRBD1 aligns across 8 bases. The length of the CDR3 is 15 residues. Germline CDR1 LNHNV, CDR2 YYDKDF (reference sequence). V shed 5 bases and J 5 bases; nucleotides not matched to a gene: 8. CDR3 sequence reads: CATSGGQGPYQPQHF. CDR3 coding DNA: TGTGCCACCAGCGGCGGACAGGGACCGTATCAGCCCCAGCATTTT.

The chain carries TRBV7-2 and TRBJ1-6; D is unresolved. The CDR3 spans 14 residues. Trimming took 1 base from V and 10 from J, leaving 11 bases between them. CDR1 is SGHTA and CDR2 is FQGNSA in the germline V gene. The CDR3 spells CASSLDREVSPLHF. As DNA, the CDR3 is TGTGCCAGCAGCTTAGATCGGGAGGTCTCACCCCTCCACTTT.

The chain joins TRBV6-1 to TRBJ1-5, with a possible D match to TRBD1 (5 bases). CDR3 size: 12 residues. Trimming shortened V by 11 bases and J by 7 bases, and 15 bases separated the two germline ends. Germline assignment: CDR1 MNHNS and CDR2 SASEGT. The CDR3 region has the DNA TGTGCCGTCAGGGAGGGAAGACAGCCCCAGCATTTT. Encoded protein: CAVREGRQPQHF.